This T cell receptor beta chain was recorded in a study of PD-L1 blockade in urothelial cancer. Study context: About nine tenths of the roughly 30 patients were men who had bladder-origin urothelial cancer. There were a median of approximately 140,000 T cells in blood samples. General study points: When pretreatment blood TCR clonality was below the median, it predicted better survival.

Germline V gene sequence: CDR1 SGHTA, CDR2 FQGNSA. The CDR3 runs to 14 residues. V was pared by 2 bases and J by 1 base, with 8 bases between. Some clones are missing from TCRdb's copy, which holds only in-frame ones; the method was immunoSEQ multiplex PCR. The sample includes more than 95,000 clones, roughly 90% seen only once; the top ten take approximately 1.7%. The time point is: peripheral blood 6 weeks after treatment start. Patients had urothelial carcinoma that was locally advanced or metastatic. In regard to this clone: Its target is not known.

Material: PBMCs, obtained around atezolizumab (anti-PD-L1) treatment. This clonotype was sampled from a man between 60 and 70 years old with urothelial cancer. This chain joins TRBV7-2 and TRBJ1-1, with D perhaps matching TRBD1 (6 bases). The CDR3 region is CASSLMGANTEAFF. The CDR3 DNA reads TGTGCCAGCAGCTTAATGGGGGCGAACACTGAAGCTTTCTTT.